This paragraph covers one T cell receptor (beta chain) sequence. Its specificity is not known. These data come from a study of T cells in localized non-small cell lung cancer. This CDR3 is 14 amino acids long. The germline V gene has CDR1 SGHAT and CDR2 FQNNGV. The germline V and J ends were trimmed by 0 bases and 6 bases, with 11 bases remaining between them. Here immunoSEQ multiplex PCR was the method, and the copy in TCRdb shows in-frame clones only, minus some. The table records around 8,000 clones, 92% of them present only once. Overall study findings and caveats: Investigators sequenced only a single tumor region, leaving heterogeneity possible.

The sequenced sample was peripheral blood mononuclear cells, obtained before any cancer treatment. The chain joins TRBV11-2 to TRBJ2-5; D tentatively reads TRBD1 or TRBD2 (5 bases each). The receptor was isolated from a male donor aged 60 or over with stage II lung adenocarcinoma. This CDR3 reads CASSLDIRGKTQYF. Here the CDR3 DNA reads TGTGCCAGCAGCTTAGATATACGGGGCAAGACCCAGTACTTC.